This T cell receptor (beta chain) is drawn from a study of T-cell memory formation after mild COVID-19. This clonotype was counted a few times. V lost 0 bases and J lost 2, with 5 bases in between. CDR1 and CDR2 (germline): LGHNA, YNFKEQ. The length of the CDR3 is 15 residues. TCRdb reprocessed the 5' RACE reads with MiXCR, giving one entry per CDR3 protein. The sample has 400,000 to 500,000 distinct CDR3 sequences, 20% seen once. Material: PBMCs or a T cell subset sorted from them (not recorded which). This rearrangement joins TRBV4-2 to TRBJ2-6; D not certain. The source of this sequence is an adult woman who had mild COVID-19 (a few samples of this study predate the infection). Cell type and time point are not known. The CDR3, as DNA: TGTGCCAGCAGCCAAGAAGAAGCTGGGGCCAACGTCCTGACTTTC. It translates to CASSQEEAGANVLTF.